Below, 29 T cell receptor beta chains from the same sample are listed, as sequenced in a study of blood T cell repertoires in COVID-19. The assay was immunoSEQ multiplex PCR, and TCRdb's table has in-frame clones only and misses some. The table lists 200,000 to 250,000 clones, 65% to 90% of them singletons. The specimen sequenced was PBMCs or T cells enriched from blood (not recorded which). All receptors come from a woman aged 45-60 years with acute COVID-19.

The chain carries TRBV5-6 and TRBJ1-4, with D maybe TRBD1 (5 bases). With 3 bases removed from V and 4 bases from J, the gap between germline ends came to 13 bases. Germline V gene sequence: CDR1 SGHDT, CDR2 YYEEEE. This CDR3 contains 15 residues. CDR3 loop: CASSSRGYVNEKLFF. CDR3 in DNA: TGTGCCAGCAGCTCACGGGGGTACGTTAATGAAAAACTGTTTTTT.

The chain carries TRBV18 and TRBJ2-3, with 7 bases identical to TRBD2. Looked up from germline, CDR1 is KGHSH and CDR2 is LQKENI. The junction had 7 bases not matched to a gene; V was cut back by 8 bases and J by 2 bases. The CDR3 sequence is 14 residues long. In nucleotides, the CDR3 is TGTGCCAGCGCATCGGGGAGGGTCACAGATACGCAGTATTTT. Protein product: CASASGRVTDTQYF.

The chain employs TRBV6-2 or TRBV6-3 and TRBJ1-6; D is unclear. The CDR3 has 13 residues. Looked up from germline, CDR1 is MNHEY and CDR2 is SVGEGT. Trimming pared 0 bases from V and 6 bases from J, leaving 3 bases between. The CDR3 DNA is TGTGCCAGCAGTTACTCCGGTAATTCACCCCTCCACTTT. Its translation is CASSYSGNSPLHF.

This chain links TRBV5-1 with TRBJ2-7; TRBD1 matches 10 bases. The J segment lost 6 bases and the V segment lost 0 bases, leaving 6 bases of the junction unmatched. The CDR3 is made up of 15 amino acids. Germline V gives CDR1 SGHRS, CDR2 YFSETQ. Here the CDR3 DNA reads TGCGCCAGCAGCTTGGCCGTGGACAGGGGGTCCGAGCAGTACTTC. It codes for CASSLAVDRGSEQYF.

This sequence joins TRBV5-1 and TRBJ1-4; D possibly corresponds to TRBD1 (6 bases). The CDR3 totals 14 residues. Germline V gene lookup returns CDR1 SGHRS and CDR2 YFSETQ. The ends were cut back, 1 base at V and 7 bases at J, with 11 bases in the middle. CDR3 DNA sequence: TGCGCCAGCAGCTTGCTCTTACAGGGTGAAAAACTGTTTTTT. This codes for CASSLLLQGEKLFF.

This clone was seen just once. This CDR3 is CASSPNFGGKNIQYF. Written as DNA, the CDR3 is TGTGCCAGCTCACCAAATTTCGGGGGTAAAAACATTCAGTACTTC. The rearrangement uses TRBV18 and TRBJ2-4; D possibly corresponds to TRBD2 (6 bases). CDR3 size: 15 residues. Germline V gene sequence: CDR1 KGHSH, CDR2 LQKENI. V lost 2 bases to trimming and J lost 4 bases, with 12 bases between them.

The CDR3 reads CASSFGRGHEKLFF. The CDR3 region has the DNA TGTGCCAGCAGTTTTGGCAGGGGGCATGAAAAACTGTTTTTT. The chain has TRBV2 and TRBJ1-4; 8 bases are a match to TRBD1. This CDR3 is 14 amino acids long. Germline V gene sequence: CDR1 SNHLY, CDR2 FYNNEI. The V segment lost 5 bases and the J segment 6 bases; nucleotides outside the gene matches: 5.

The chain is built from TRBV6-5 and TRBJ2-1; 7 bases are shared with TRBD2. Germline CDR1 is MNHEY and CDR2 is SVGAGI. This CDR3 has 13 residues. J was trimmed by 8 bases and V by 6 bases; bases with no gene match: 7. The CDR3 bases are TGTGCCAGCAGCCCCAACCGGGGGGATGAGCAGTTCTTC. Its translation is CASSPNRGDEQFF.

The chain carries TRBV5-1 and TRBJ1-5; no clear D gene. Germline V gene lookup returns CDR1 SGHRS and CDR2 YFSETQ. Trimming took 2 bases from V and 6 from J, leaving 18 bases between them. This CDR3 contains 16 residues. The chain's CDR3 is CASSLDGSTAGQPQHF. Here the CDR3 DNA reads TGCGCCAGCAGCTTAGATGGCTCGACTGCCGGTCAGCCCCAGCATTTT.

The chain carries TRBV3-1 (or the pseudogene TRBV3-2) and TRBJ1-1; no firm D call. The CDR3 sequence is 14 residues long. Germline lookup yields CDR1 LGHDT and CDR2 YNNKEL (reference sequence). Between the trimmed V and J ends, which lost 1 base and 1 base, there was a span of 7 bases. The CDR3: CASSQVQSNTEAFF. The CDR3 nucleotides are TGTGCCAGCAGCCAAGTTCAATCGAACACTGAAGCTTTCTTT.

This sequence joins TRBV2 and TRBJ1-5; possible D gene TRBD1, 5 bases. Per germline, CDR1 SNHLY and CDR2 FYNNEI. V gave up 6 bases and J gave up 0 bases, with 12 bases separating them. The CDR3 sequence is 15 residues long. The CDR3 sequence: CASRGRLHSNQPQHF. In DNA form, the CDR3 reads TGTGCCAGCAGGGGGCGGTTACATAGCAATCAGCCCCAGCATTTT.

The chain recombines TRBV7-2 with TRBJ1-4; the D gene is possibly TRBD1 (6 bases). The CDR3 totals 15 residues. Looked up from germline, CDR1 is SGHTA and CDR2 is FQGNSA. Trimming removed 2 bases at V and 4 bases at J, with 11 bases between. The DNA for the CDR3 is TGTGCCAGCAGCTTAATACAGGGTATTAATGAAAAACTGTTTTTT. It specifies CASSLIQGINEKLFF.

The genes are TRBV18 and TRBJ1-5; the D gene is possibly TRBD1 (6 bases). This CDR3 region has 13 residues. V lost 3 bases to trimming and J lost 7 bases, with 10 bases between them. Germline V gene lookup returns CDR1 KGHSH and CDR2 LQKENI. CDR3: CASSPSGEQPQHF. The DNA of the CDR3 is TGTGCCAGCTCACCCTCAGGGGAGCAGCCCCAGCATTTT.

The V and J genes are TRBV6-1 and TRBJ2-7, with TRBD1 matching over 9 bases. The CDR3 runs to 14 residues. The germline V gene has CDR1 MNHNS and CDR2 SASEGT. V gave up 3 bases and J gave up 3 bases; unmatched junction bases: 3. The CDR3 region has the DNA TGTGCCAGCAGTGAGGGACAGGGATTCTACGAGCAGTACTTC. Amino acids: CASSEGQGFYEQYF.

The chain joins TRBV6-5 to TRBJ2-7; D remains unclear. This CDR3 contains 14 residues. Germline V gene data show CDR1 as MNHEY and CDR2 as SVGAGI. V was cut by 7 bases and J by 2 bases, with 15 bases left in between. CDR3 in DNA: TGTGCCAGCACTCAACCGCGGCCCCCCTACGAGCAGTACTTC. Residues: CASTQPRPPYEQYF.

This chain uses TRBV7-9 with TRBJ2-7, with 9 bases that match TRBD1. The junction had 6 bases not matched to a gene; V was cut back by 5 bases and J by 10 bases. CDR1 is SEHNR and CDR2 is FQNEAQ in the germline V gene (reference sequence). The CDR3 is made up of 12 amino acids. As DNA, the CDR3 is TGTGCCAGCAGCCCAGGGACAGGGTTCCAGTACTTC. Amino acid sequence: CASSPGTGFQYF.

This clone was counted a single time. The V and J genes are TRBV19 and TRBJ1-1; possibly TRBD1 for D (6 bases). The CDR3 sequence is 14 residues long. V was cut by 6 bases and J by 1 base, with 12 bases left in between. Per germline, CDR1 LNHDA and CDR2 SQIVND (reference sequence). The CDR3 is CASRSTGKNTEAFF. The DNA of the CDR3 is TGTGCCAGTAGGTCGACAGGCAAGAACACTGAAGCTTTCTTT.

In its sample, this clone was seen a few times. This chain connects TRBV5-4 to TRBJ2-5; TRBD1 matches at 7 bases. The CDR3 spans 14 residues. Germline V gene lookup returns CDR1 SGHNT and CDR2 YYREEE (reference sequence). V lost 2 bases to trimming and J lost 2 bases; unmatched junction nucleotides: 3. DNA of the CDR3: TGTGCCAGCAGCTTTAACAGGGGTCAAGAGACCCAGTACTTC. Residues: CASSFNRGQETQYF.

The chain links TRBV23-1 to TRBJ1-5; unclear D gene. TRBV23-1 is placed among ORFs of uncertain function. The V gene lost 6 bases and the J gene lost 3 bases, with 12 bases spanning the gap. This CDR3 has 14 residues. The CDR3, as DNA: TGCGCCAGCAGCGGACTTGGTTCCAATCAGCCCCAGCATTTT. It specifies CASSGLGSNQPQHF.

The V call is TRBV19, the J call TRBJ2-6, with 8 bases matching TRBD1. From germline, CDR1 is LNHDA and CDR2 SQIVND (reference sequence). Losses at the gene ends were 5 bases for V and 0 bases for J; bases not matched to a gene: 9. The CDR3 is 18 amino acids. The CDR3 reads CASSGPTGAPSGANVLTF. The CDR3, as DNA: TGTGCCAGTAGTGGACCGACAGGGGCACCCTCTGGGGCCAACGTCCTGACTTTC.

The chain couples TRBV3-1 (or the pseudogene TRBV3-2) to TRBJ2-2; 7 bases fit TRBD2. CDR1 LGHDT and CDR2 YNNKEL come from the germline V gene (reference sequence). The V segment lost 4 bases and the J segment 1 base; nucleotides outside the gene matches: 6. The CDR3 sequence is 16 residues long. The CDR3 region has the DNA TGTGCCAGCAGCCGTACTGGCGGGGGGAACACCGGGGAGCTGTTTTTT. This encodes CASSRTGGGNTGELFF.

The rearrangement uses TRBV5-6 and TRBJ2-2; tentatively, D is TRBD2 (7 bases). Trimming shortened V by 7 bases and J by 4 bases, and 20 bases separated the two germline ends. The CDR3 is made up of 16 amino acids. Looked up from germline, CDR1 is SGHDT and CDR2 is YYEEEE. The DNA for the CDR3 is TGTGCCAGCCGCTCCTGGGGGGGGGCGTCCACCGGGGAGCTGTTTTTT. Its translation: CASRSWGGASTGELFF.

This rearrangement joins TRBV18 to TRBJ2-2; D is perhaps TRBD1 (5 bases). This CDR3 contains 14 residues. Germline-derived CDR1 and CDR2 are KGHSH and LQKENI. The germline V and J ends were trimmed by 3 bases and 3 bases, with 8 bases remaining between them. The CDR3 here is CASSPVQDTGELFF. DNA of the CDR3: TGTGCCAGCTCACCGGTACAGGACACCGGGGAGCTGTTTTTT.

The chain uses TRBV6-2 or TRBV6-3 and TRBJ2-5, with 8 bases fitting TRBD1. The CDR3 has 15 amino acids. Germline V CDR1 and CDR2: MNHEY, SVGEGT. J lost 6 bases, V lost 2 bases, and 8 bases had no gene match. DNA of the CDR3: TGTGCCAGCAGTTACGGGCAGGGGGCGGCGAAGACCCAGTACTTC. The encoded protein is CASSYGQGAAKTQYF.

This chain connects TRBV25-1 to TRBJ1-2, with a weak D call TRBD1 (6 bases). The CDR3 consists of 14 residues. With 1 base removed from V and 3 bases from J, the gap between germline ends came to 9 bases. Germline loops: CDR1 MGHDK, CDR2 SYGVNS. The chain's CDR3 is CASSEWTDDYGYTF. CDR3 DNA sequence: TGTGCCAGCAGTGAATGGACAGACGACTATGGCTACACCTTC.

This chain joins TRBV6-5 and TRBJ1-1; the D gene is possibly TRBD1 (5 bases). V lost 6 bases and J lost 3, with 11 bases in between. CDR1 and CDR2 from the germline V gene are MNHEY and SVGAGI. This CDR3 contains 13 residues. The CDR3 sequence: CASRDAGDTEAFF. DNA for the CDR3: TGTGCCAGCAGAGACGCGGGGGACACTGAAGCTTTCTTT.

The genes are TRBV12-3 or TRBV12-4 and TRBJ2-5, with D possibly being TRBD1 (5 bases). This CDR3 spans 13 amino acids. V lost 5 bases to trimming and J lost 1 base, with 8 bases between them. CDR3 region: CASSVQGQETQYF. DNA for the CDR3: TGTGCCAGCAGTGTGCAGGGCCAAGAGACCCAGTACTTC.

The V and J genes are TRBV19 and TRBJ1-2, with D maybe TRBD1 (6 bases). CDR1 and CDR2 (germline): LNHDA, SQIVND (reference sequence). Trimming took off 0 bases at V and 1 base at J, with 18 bases between the two ends. The CDR3 runs 18 residues. DNA of the CDR3: TGTGCCAGTAGTATAGAAGGGGCACGGACAGAGGTTAACTATGGCTACACCTTC. Its translation is CASSIEGARTEVNYGYTF.

Remarks on this clone: Other nucleotide sequences in the sample specify the same CDR3. The rearrangement links TRBV7-2 to TRBJ2-7; D possibly corresponds to TRBD2 (5 bases). Germline V gene sequence: CDR1 SGHTA, CDR2 FQGNSA. V shed 1 base and J shed 5 bases, with 9 bases lying between them. The CDR3 contains 13 residues. The CDR3 DNA reads as TGTGCCAGCAGCTTAGTGGCTAGCCACGAGCAGTACTTC. It specifies CASSLVASHEQYF.